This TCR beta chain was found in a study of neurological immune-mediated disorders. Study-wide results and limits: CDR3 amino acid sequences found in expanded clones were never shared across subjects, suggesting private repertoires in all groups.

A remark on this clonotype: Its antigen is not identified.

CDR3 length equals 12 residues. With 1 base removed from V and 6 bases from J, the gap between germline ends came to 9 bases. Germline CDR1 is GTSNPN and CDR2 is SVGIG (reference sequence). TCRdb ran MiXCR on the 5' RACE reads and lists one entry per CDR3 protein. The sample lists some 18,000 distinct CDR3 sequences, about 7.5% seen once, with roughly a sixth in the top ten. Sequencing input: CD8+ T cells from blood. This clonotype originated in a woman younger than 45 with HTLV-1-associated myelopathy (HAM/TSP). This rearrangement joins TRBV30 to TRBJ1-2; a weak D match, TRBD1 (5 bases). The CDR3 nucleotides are TGTGCCTGGAGTGAGGGGCGGGATGGCTACACCTTC. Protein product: CAWSEGRDGYTF.